Each of the 30 T cell receptor beta chains below was sequenced from the same sample in a study of shared clonotypes between healthy human individuals. Sequenced by immunoSEQ multiplex PCR; TCRdb stores in-frame clones only, minus some. The sample lists 1,400,000 or so clones; about 98.5% were seen once. The sample consisted of naive CD4+ T cells sorted from blood. The subset was: CD45RA+ positively selected. These receptors came from a man aged 25 to 45 in good health.

The CDR3, as DNA: TGTGCCATCAAAATCCAGCGGGAGGCGGATGAGCAGTTCTTC. Translation gives CAIKIQREADEQFF. The rearrangement joins TRBV10-3 to TRBJ2-1; TRBD2 agrees at 9 bases. Per the germline V gene, CDR1 is ENHRY and CDR2 is SYGVKD. CDR3 length: 14 residues. J lost 8 bases, V lost 7 bases, and 9 bases had no gene match.

V usage is TRBV21-1 and J usage is TRBJ2-1. TRBV21-1 is a listed pseudogene. CDR3 length: 13 residues. The CDR3 DNA follows: TGTGCCAGCAGCATAAATAGGTTGCATGAGCAGTTCTTC. Protein: CASSINRLHEQFF.

The chain carries TRBV5-1 and TRBJ1-3; D is undetermined. CDR1 is SGHRS and CDR2 is YFSETQ in the germline V gene. The CDR3 is 13 amino acids. V was pared by 2 bases and J by 4 bases, with 7 bases between. The CDR3 DNA reads as TGCGCCAGCAGCTTAACTACGGGAAACACCATATATTTT. Its protein is CASSLTTGNTIYF.

V is TRBV10-3 and J is TRBJ2-1, with 8 bases identical to TRBD2. From germline, CDR1 is ENHRY and CDR2 SYGVKD. This CDR3 is 16 amino acids long. Trimming cost V 3 bases and J 3 bases; bases outside gene matches: 7. CDR3 nucleotides: TGTGCCATCAGTGATAGGGCTAGCGGGTACTACAATGAGCAGTTCTTC. Translating gives CAISDRASGYYNEQFF.

The V and J genes are TRBV27 and TRBJ2-7; 8 bases are shared with TRBD2. J lost 2 bases, V lost 5 bases, and 8 bases had no gene match. The germline V gene has CDR1 MNHEY and CDR2 SMNVEV (reference sequence). CDR3 length: 15 residues. CDR3 bases: TGTGCCAGCAGTAGGGAGCGGGAGCGCCCCTACGAGCAGTACTTC. Amino acids: CASSRERERPYEQYF.

The chain links TRBV28 to TRBJ2-3; D is uncertain. The CDR3 runs 11 residues. Trimming pared 11 bases from V and 0 bases from J, leaving 6 bases between. Germline values: CDR1 MDHEN, CDR2 SYDVKM. The CDR3, as DNA: TGTGCCGGCGGAAGCACAGATACGCAGTATTTT. Translation gives CAGGSTDTQYF.

The V and J genes are TRBV5-1 and TRBJ2-1; perhaps TRBD2 as D (6 bases). Germline CDR1 and CDR2: SGHRS and YFSETQ. Trimming took 2 bases from V and 1 from J, leaving 10 bases between them. This CDR3 has 15 amino acids. The chain's CDR3 is CASSFISGSYNEQFF. CDR3 DNA: TGCGCCAGCAGCTTTATTAGCGGATCCTACAATGAGCAGTTCTTC. Full variable domain (outside the CDR3, taken from reference TRBV5-1 and TRBJ2-1): KAGVTQTPRYLIKTRGQQVTLSCSPISGHRSVSWYQQTPGQGLQFLFEYFSETQRNKGNFPGRFSGRQFSNSRSEMNVSTLELGDSALYLCASSFISGSYNEQFFGPGTRLTVL.

This clone was detected only a few times. The CDR3 nucleotides read TGTGCCAGCAGCTTAGCCACTAATCAGCCCCAGCATTTT. This gives the protein CASSLATNQPQHF. This rearrangement joins TRBV11-2 to TRBJ1-5; D call uncertain. The germline gives CDR1 SGHAT, CDR2 FQNNGV. The CDR3 totals 13 residues. V lost 1 base and J 4 bases, leaving 5 bases between the germline ends. The variable domain in full, with the rest retrieved from reference TRBV11-2 and TRBJ1-5, is EAGVAQSPRYKIIEKRQSVAFWCNPISGHATLYWYQQILGQGPKLLIQFQNNGVVDDSQLPKDRFSAERLKGVDSTLKIQPAKLEDSAVYLCASSLATNQPQHFGDGTRLSIL.

The chain has TRBV29-1 and TRBJ1-1; D is unclear. V was shortened by 5 bases and J by 0 bases, with 10 bases between the two germline ends. The CDR3 is made up of 13 amino acids. CDR1 and CDR2 (germline): SQVTM, ANQGSEA. As DNA, the CDR3 is TGCAGCGTTCAACAGCTACTGAACACTGAAGCTTTCTTT. Its protein is CSVQQLLNTEAFF.

The chain combines TRBV7-6 with TRBJ2-6; perhaps D is TRBD1 or TRBD2 (5 bases each). Germline loops: CDR1 SGHVS, CDR2 FNYEAQ. The CDR3 totals 17 residues. Trimming removed 3 bases from V and 4 bases from J, with 16 bases in between. DNA for the CDR3: TGTGCCAGCAGCTTCAGGGCCATAGCGTCCGGGGCCAACGTCCTGACTTTC. Translation gives CASSFRAIASGANVLTF.

V and J are TRBV29-1 and TRBJ2-3, with TRBD2 identical over 9 bases. The CDR3 extends over 13 amino acids. The germline CDR1 and CDR2 sequences are SQVTM and ANQGSEA. V was pared by 5 bases and J by 3 bases, with 3 bases of the junction left unmatched. As DNA, the CDR3 is TGCAGCGTTAGCGGGAGGTTTACAGATACGCAGTATTTT. Translation: CSVSGRFTDTQYF.

V gene TRBV4-1 combines with J gene TRBJ2-7; a possible D gene is TRBD1 (5 bases). This CDR3 comprises 15 residues. Germline CDR1 MGHRA, CDR2 YSYEKL. V gave up 0 bases and J gave up 2 bases, with 11 bases separating them. The CDR3: CASSQDRQGAYEQYF. The CDR3 DNA sequence: TGCGCCAGCAGCCAAGATAGGCAGGGCGCCTACGAGCAGTACTTC.

This rearrangement joins TRBV5-1 to TRBJ2-7; maybe TRBD1 (5 bases). The V gene lost 1 base and the J gene lost 0 bases, with 14 bases spanning the gap. Germline V gene sequence: CDR1 SGHRS, CDR2 YFSETQ. This CDR3 has 16 amino acids. CDR3 sequence reads: CASSLQTYRSSYEQYF. The CDR3 nucleotides read TGCGCCAGCAGCTTGCAAACTTACAGGAGCTCCTACGAGCAGTACTTC.

V is TRBV5-1 and J is TRBJ2-2, with D unclear. Germline values: CDR1 SGHRS, CDR2 YFSETQ. V was trimmed by 2 bases and J by 1 base, leaving 12 bases between them. This CDR3 is built from 16 residues. The chain's CDR3 is CASSFFTAWNTGELFF. The CDR3 region has the DNA TGCGCCAGCAGCTTTTTCACGGCGTGGAACACCGGGGAGCTGTTTTTT.

V and J are TRBV14 and TRBJ2-7, with TRBD1 matching 10 bases. With V trimmed by 1 base and J by 5 bases, 8 bases remained unmatched. Germline V gives CDR1 SGHDN, CDR2 FVKESK. There are 16 residues in the CDR3. The CDR3 spells CASSQAGTGALHEQYF. The DNA for the CDR3 is TGTGCCAGCAGCCAAGCCGGGACAGGGGCTTTACACGAGCAGTACTTC.

Worth noting for this clone: Relative to the germline gene, one junction end is altered; a read error may explain this. The V gene is TRBV19, the J gene TRBJ2-7; 8 bases line up with TRBD2. This CDR3 contains 14 residues. Germline lookup yields CDR1 LNHDA and CDR2 SQIVND (reference sequence). The CDR3 DNA is TGTGCCAGTAGTATTAGCGGGGCCCTACGCGAGCAGCACTTC. Translating gives CASSISGALREQHF.

The chain is built from TRBV14 and TRBJ2-1, with TRBD2 matching 12 bases. The CDR3 is 21 residues long. V was clipped by 0 bases and J by 4 bases; unmatched bases: 16. Germline CDR1 and CDR2: SGHDN and FVKESK. The CDR3 is CASSQEEGTSGYYLAYNEQFF. In DNA, the CDR3 is TGTGCCAGCAGCCAAGAGGAAGGGACTAGCGGGTATTACCTTGCTTACAATGAGCAGTTCTTC. The whole variable domain, remainder taken from reference TRBV14 and TRBJ2-1, is EAGVTQFPSHSVIEKGQTVTLRCDPISGHDNLYWYRRVMGKEIKFLLHFVKESKQDESGMPNNRFLAERTGGTYSTLKVQPAELEDSGVYFCASSQEEGTSGYYLAYNEQFFGPGTRLTVL.

The rearrangement links TRBV7-2 to TRBJ1-1; a weak D match, TRBD1 (6 bases). Germline values: CDR1 SGHTA, CDR2 FQGNSA. The CDR3 length is 15 residues. Trimming removed 7 bases from V and 1 base from J, with 16 bases in between. Here the CDR3 reads CASTLGGARNTEAFF. The CDR3 DNA reads as TGTGCCAGCACTCTTGGGGGGGCAAGGAACACTGAAGCTTTCTTT.

As for this clone: This sample includes further DNA sequences coding for the same CDR3. The chain uses TRBV29-1 and TRBJ2-5; D is unresolved. Germline V gene sequence: CDR1 SQVTM, CDR2 ANQGSEA. V shed 4 bases and J shed 2 bases, with 8 bases lying between them. The CDR3 spans 12 residues. The DNA for the CDR3 is TGCAGCGTTGGACGGCAGCAAGAGACCCAGTACTTC. Amino acid sequence: CSVGRQQETQYF. Based on the CDR3 plus reference TRBV29-1 and TRBJ2-5, the full variable domain is SAVISQKPSRDICQRGTSLTIQCQVDSQVTMMFWYRQQPGQSLTLIATANQGSEATYESGFVIDKFPISRPNLTFSTLTVSNMSPEDSSIYLCSVGRQQETQYFGPGTRLLVL.

This sequence joins TRBV28 and TRBJ1-2; possibly TRBD1 for D (5 bases). This CDR3 has 14 amino acids. Germline CDR1 MDHEN, CDR2 SYDVKM. Trimming took off 5 bases at V and 5 bases at J, with 15 bases between the two ends. Here the CDR3 DNA reads TGTGCCAGCAGTCTAAACAGGAATTTTTATGGCTACACCTTC. Translation: CASSLNRNFYGYTF.

This chain uses TRBV7-2 with TRBJ2-7, with TRBD1 identical over 7 bases. This CDR3 has 14 amino acids. Germline values: CDR1 SGHTA, CDR2 FQGNSA. Trimming at V came to 5 bases and at J to 2 bases, leaving 6 bases not matched to a gene. In nucleotides, the CDR3 is TGTGCCAGCAGCCTGGACAGGTGGGCCTACGAGCAGTACTTC. Translated: CASSLDRWAYEQYF.

The chain links TRBV18 to TRBJ2-3, with TRBD2 matching 13 bases. The CDR3 totals 16 residues. Trimming took 6 bases from V and 6 from J; bases not matched to a gene: 9. Germline V CDR1 and CDR2: KGHSH, LQKENI. The CDR3 loop is CASSLLAGGPGDTQYF. The CDR3 nucleotides read TGTGCCAGCTCCCTACTAGCGGGAGGGCCGGGGGATACGCAGTATTTT.

This rearrangement joins TRBV5-4 to TRBJ1-3; possible D gene TRBD1, 6 bases. Germline loops: CDR1 SGHNT, CDR2 YYREEE (reference sequence). V was clipped by 3 bases and J by 0 bases, with 19 bases between them. The CDR3 totals 18 residues. The CDR3 coding sequence is TGTGCCAGCAGCTCTATACAGGACAGCTTCAGCTCTGGAAACACCATATATTTT. Translated, it gives CASSSIQDSFSSGNTIYF.

The rearrangement links TRBV5-1 to TRBJ2-3; D not certain. Germline CDR1 SGHRS, CDR2 YFSETQ. The V gene lost 0 bases and the J gene lost 2 bases, with 10 bases spanning the gap. The CDR3 is 15 residues long. The CDR3 bases are TGCGCCAGCAGCTTGGGTGGCTATTCCACAGATACGCAGTATTTT. Translation: CASSLGGYSTDTQYF.

V is TRBV6-1 and J is TRBJ1-5; D ambiguous. The V and J ends lost 3 bases and 4 bases respectively, with 7 bases between them. CDR3 length: 13 amino acids. In germline, CDR1 is MNHNS, CDR2 SASEGT. CDR3 nucleotide sequence: TGTGCCAGCAGTGAGTCGTTAAATCAGCCCCAGCATTTT. It translates to CASSESLNQPQHF.

The rearrangement uses TRBV11-2 and TRBJ2-4; no clear D gene. The length of the CDR3 is 15 residues. Per germline, CDR1 SGHAT and CDR2 FQNNGV. Deletions cut 1 base from V and 0 bases from J, with 7 bases between. The CDR3 DNA reads as TGTGCCAGCAGCTTAGGAGGCCTAGCCAAAAACATTCAGTACTTC. Encoded protein: CASSLGGLAKNIQYF.

V is TRBV28 and J is TRBJ2-3; 7 positions agree with TRBD1. With 6 bases clipped from V and 4 bases from J, the junction kept 10 bases outside the gene matches. Germline CDR1 reads MDHEN; CDR2 reads SYDVKM. The CDR3 extends over 15 amino acids. The CDR3 is CASRGDRTGADTQYF. The DNA of the CDR3 is TGTGCCAGCAGAGGGGATCGGACAGGCGCAGATACGCAGTATTTT.

The chain joins TRBV5-1 to TRBJ2-1, with 8 bases identical to TRBD1. Trimming took 0 bases from V and 2 from J; bases not matched to a gene: 10. CDR3 length equals 18 residues. Germline CDR1 reads SGHRS; CDR2 reads YFSETQ. The CDR3 is CASSLAPDRGAPYNEQFF. DNA of the CDR3: TGCGCCAGCAGCTTGGCCCCAGACAGGGGCGCTCCCTACAATGAGCAGTTCTTC.

The chain recombines TRBV5-1 with TRBJ2-3; D might be TRBD1 or TRBD2, each matching 5 bases. Germline V lookup: CDR1 SGHRS, CDR2 YFSETQ. V lost 4 bases to trimming and J lost 4 bases, with 10 bases between them. This CDR3 has 13 residues. The CDR3: CASSIGTADTQYF. For the CDR3, the DNA is TGCGCCAGCAGCATAGGGACGGCAGATACGCAGTATTTT.

The chain carries TRBV19 and TRBJ2-6; D gene ambiguous. The CDR3 consists of 18 residues. Germline V CDR1 and CDR2: LNHDA, SQIVND (reference sequence). Trimming took off 3 bases at V and 0 bases at J, with 15 bases between the two ends. CDR3 sequence: CASSILPGSYSGANVLTF. The CDR3 DNA is TGTGCCAGTAGTATTCTCCCAGGCTCCTACTCTGGGGCCAACGTCCTGACTTTC.